This is a list of T cell receptor beta chains from one sample in a study of shared clonotypes between healthy human individuals. The data were produced by immunoSEQ multiplex PCR, yet TCRdb's version contains in-frame clones alone and is incomplete. This table holds roughly 330,000 clones, around 72% found once. The material sequenced was memory CD4+ T cells sorted from blood. These receptors were taken from a man younger than 40 in good health. Both conserved end residues are part of each CDR3. Each record gives: V gene, J gene, D gene, clone size, CDR3 DNA, CDR3 protein. D genes are given only for firm matches. Part of the rows lack a size; the others show once, few, many or a class for expanded clones.

v_gene: TRBV7-2
j_gene: TRBJ1-1
d_gene: NA
abundance: once
CDR3nt: TGTGCCAGCAGCTTATTACTGACGACCACTGAAGCTTTCTTT
CDR3aa: CASSLLLTTTEAFF

v_gene: TRBV18
j_gene: TRBJ1-5
d_gene: NA
abundance: NA
CDR3nt: TGTGCCAGCTCACCAAACTTAAATCAGCCCCAGCATTTT
CDR3aa: CASSPNLNQPQHF

v_gene: TRBV4-1
j_gene: TRBJ2-1
d_gene: NA
abundance: NA
CDR3nt: TGCGCCAGCAGCCAAGAAGAAGCTACCCGATACAATGAGCAGTTCTTC
CDR3aa: CASSQEEATRYNEQFF

v_gene: TRBV20-1
j_gene: TRBJ2-5
d_gene: NA
abundance: NA
CDR3nt: TGCAGTCCAGGGTCTGAGGAGACCCAGTACTTC
CDR3aa: CSPGSEETQYF

v_gene: TRBV28
j_gene: TRBJ1-5
d_gene: NA
abundance: NA
CDR3nt: TGTGCCAGCACCGACCCAACCAATCAGCCCCAGCATTTT
CDR3aa: CASTDPTNQPQHF

v_gene: TRBV9
j_gene: TRBJ2-1
d_gene: NA
abundance: NA
CDR3nt: TGTGCCAGCAGCGCGGAGGAGGGTTCCACCTACAATGAGCAGTTCTTC
CDR3aa: CASSAEEGSTYNEQFF

v_gene: TRBV15
j_gene: TRBJ2-3
d_gene: NA
abundance: NA
CDR3nt: TGTGCCACCACCAGCGGAACCACAGATACGCAGTATTTT
CDR3aa: CATTSGTTDTQYF

v_gene: TRBV19
j_gene: TRBJ2-3
d_gene: TRBD2
abundance: NA
CDR3nt: TGTGCCAGTAGTATAGGACTAGCGGGAATCGCAGATACGCAGTATTTT
CDR3aa: CASSIGLAGIADTQYF

v_gene: TRBV2
j_gene: TRBJ2-1
d_gene: NA
abundance: NA
CDR3nt: TGTGCCAGCAGTGGGATCGGGGAGTCCTACAATGAGCAGTTCTTC
CDR3aa: CASSGIGESYNEQFF

v_gene: TRBV11-2
j_gene: TRBJ1-6
d_gene: NA
abundance: few
CDR3nt: TGTGCCAGCAGCTTATTAAATTCACCCCTCCACTTT
CDR3aa: CASSLLNSPLHF

v_gene: TRBV18
j_gene: TRBJ1-1
d_gene: NA
abundance: NA
CDR3nt: TGTGCCAGCTCACGGACCAAAGTGGGAGATGAAGCTTTCTTT
CDR3aa: CASSRTKVGDEAFF

v_gene: TRBV5-5
j_gene: TRBJ1-3
d_gene: TRBD1
abundance: NA
CDR3nt: TGTGCCAGCAGCTTCGGACAGGGGGTGGGCACCATATATTTT
CDR3aa: CASSFGQGVGTIYF

v_gene: TRBV2
j_gene: TRBJ1-5
d_gene: NA
abundance: few
CDR3nt: TGTGCCAGCAGGGGTGGGTCGGCAGGGCCCCAGCATTTT
CDR3aa: CASRGGSAGPQHF

v_gene: TRBV10-3
j_gene: TRBJ2-3
d_gene: NA
abundance: few
CDR3nt: TGTGCCATCAGTGCCGTCGGCACAGATACGCAGTATTTT
CDR3aa: CAISAVGTDTQYF

v_gene: TRBV18
j_gene: TRBJ2-7
d_gene: NA
abundance: NA
CDR3nt: TGTGCCAGCTCACCCTTAGGAGGGGCCTCATCCTACTACGAGCAGTACTTC
CDR3aa: CASSPLGGASSYYEQYF

v_gene: TRBV2
j_gene: TRBJ2-1
d_gene: NA
abundance: NA
CDR3nt: TGTGCCAGCAGGCGACCCTACTACAATGAGCAGTTCTTC
CDR3aa: CASRRPYYNEQFF

v_gene: TRBV5-1
j_gene: TRBJ2-1
d_gene: NA
abundance: NA
CDR3nt: TGCGCCAGCAGCTTGGCTCAAAACTCCTACAATGAGCAGTTCTTC
CDR3aa: CASSLAQNSYNEQFF

v_gene: TRBV14
j_gene: TRBJ2-1
d_gene: NA
abundance: NA
CDR3nt: TGTGCCAGCAGCCGGGTTCGACCCCTAGTGAATGAGCAGTTCTTC
CDR3aa: CASSRVRPLVNEQFF

v_gene: TRBV11-2
j_gene: TRBJ2-1
d_gene: TRBD2
abundance: NA
CDR3nt: TGTGCCAGCAGCTCCCTCAGAGGACTAGCCTACAATGAGCAGTTCTTC
CDR3aa: CASSSLRGLAYNEQFF

v_gene: TRBV28
j_gene: TRBJ1-2
d_gene: TRBD1
abundance: NA
CDR3nt: TGTGCCAGCAGTGGCCCGGGGACAGGCGAATTAGGATATGGCTACACCTTC
CDR3aa: CASSGPGTGELGYGYTF

v_gene: TRBV7-2
j_gene: TRBJ2-7
d_gene: NA
abundance: NA
CDR3nt: TGTGCCAGCAGCCAAAACGAGTACGAGCAGTACTTC
CDR3aa: CASSQNEYEQYF

v_gene: TRBV27
j_gene: TRBJ2-1
d_gene: NA
abundance: NA
CDR3nt: TGTGCCAGCAGTTTTCTGCTAGGGGCTTCCAATGAGCAGTTCTTC
CDR3aa: CASSFLLGASNEQFF

v_gene: TRBV19
j_gene: TRBJ1-5
d_gene: NA
abundance: NA
CDR3nt: TGTGCCAGTAGCATGGCCCGTCCATTCGGCAATCAGCCCCAGCATTTT
CDR3aa: CASSMARPFGNQPQHF

v_gene: TRBV2
j_gene: TRBJ1-4
d_gene: NA
abundance: NA
CDR3nt: TGTGCCAGCAGTATCGACAGGACGACGGAAAAACTGTTTTTT
CDR3aa: CASSIDRTTEKLFF

v_gene: TRBV5-4
j_gene: TRBJ2-3
d_gene: NA
abundance: NA
CDR3nt: TGTGCCACCGGCCGGTTTAGCACAGATACGCAGTATTTT
CDR3aa: CATGRFSTDTQYF

v_gene: TRBV2
j_gene: TRBJ1-3
d_gene: NA
abundance: NA
CDR3nt: TGTGCCAGCAGCGTACAGGGAAACACCATATATTTT
CDR3aa: CASSVQGNTIYF

v_gene: TRBV2
j_gene: TRBJ1-2
d_gene: NA
abundance: NA
CDR3nt: TGTGCCAGCAGTAGGGAGGGGGGCCGTGACTATGGCTACACCTTC
CDR3aa: CASSREGGRDYGYTF

v_gene: TRBV5-4
j_gene: TRBJ2-5
d_gene: NA
abundance: NA
CDR3nt: TGTGCCAGCAGCCCCTCTCAGGGTCGGGGAGAGACCCAGTACTTC
CDR3aa: CASSPSQGRGETQYF

v_gene: TRBV6-1
j_gene: TRBJ2-5
d_gene: NA
abundance: NA
CDR3nt: TGTGCCACTAACCAGGGGGGAAATCGGGAGACCCAGTACTTC
CDR3aa: CATNQGGNRETQYF

v_gene: TRBV28
j_gene: TRBJ1-1
d_gene: NA
abundance: NA
CDR3nt: TGTGCCAGCCGTCCCGGGACATGGAACACTGAAGCTTTCTTT
CDR3aa: CASRPGTWNTEAFF

v_gene: TRBV5-1
j_gene: TRBJ1-1
d_gene: NA
abundance: NA
CDR3nt: TGCGCCAGCAGCTTGGTATCAGGGAACACTGAAGCTTTCTTT
CDR3aa: CASSLVSGNTEAFF

v_gene: TRBV29-1
j_gene: TRBJ2-2
d_gene: NA
abundance: NA
CDR3nt: TGCAGCGTTCATAAGGGAGGCGAGCCCGGGGAGCTGTTTTTT
CDR3aa: CSVHKGGEPGELFF

v_gene: TRBV18
j_gene: TRBJ2-2
d_gene: NA
abundance: NA
CDR3nt: TGTGCCAGCTCACCACCGTTTCCGGGGGCCACCGGGGAGCTGTTTTTT
CDR3aa: CASSPPFPGATGELFF

v_gene: TRBV7-2
j_gene: TRBJ1-5
d_gene: NA
abundance: NA
CDR3nt: TGTGCCAGCGGGTGGGGGGCAACCAACAATCAGCCCCAGCATTTT
CDR3aa: CASGWGATNNQPQHF

v_gene: TRBV27
j_gene: TRBJ2-1
d_gene: NA
abundance: NA
CDR3nt: TGTGCCAGCAGTTCCGTGAGGAGCTCCTACAATGAGCAGTTCTTC
CDR3aa: CASSSVRSSYNEQFF

v_gene: TRBV29-1
j_gene: TRBJ2-7
d_gene: NA
abundance: many
CDR3nt: TGCAGCGTTGGGACCGTCCACGAGCAGTACTTC
CDR3aa: CSVGTVHEQYF

v_gene: TRBV7-2
j_gene: TRBJ2-3
d_gene: TRBD2
abundance: NA
CDR3nt: TGTGCCAGCAGCCCTAGCGGGAGCCCCACAGATACGCAGTATTTT
CDR3aa: CASSPSGSPTDTQYF

v_gene: TRBV7-7
j_gene: TRBJ2-2
d_gene: NA
abundance: NA
CDR3nt: TGTGCCAGCAGCTTAACCCCAGGGACCGGGGAGCTGTTTTTT
CDR3aa: CASSLTPGTGELFF

v_gene: TRBV28
j_gene: TRBJ2-1
d_gene: TRBD2
abundance: NA
CDR3nt: TGTGCCAGCAGTTTAGGTGGGAGGGATTATTACAATGAGCAGTTCTTC
CDR3aa: CASSLGGRDYYNEQFF

v_gene: TRBV6-1
j_gene: TRBJ2-2
d_gene: NA
abundance: NA
CDR3nt: TGTGCCAGCAGTGAACTTGCCGGAGTCACCGGGGAGCTGTTTTTT
CDR3aa: CASSELAGVTGELFF

v_gene: TRBV5-1
j_gene: TRBJ2-2
d_gene: TRBD1
abundance: NA
CDR3nt: TGCGCCAGCTTGAAGACAGGGGGTAACACCGGGGAGCTGTTTTTT
CDR3aa: CASLKTGGNTGELFF

v_gene: TRBV28
j_gene: TRBJ2-7
d_gene: NA
abundance: NA
CDR3nt: TGTGCCAGCAGTTTGATTCGGGAAAACTCCTACGAGCAGTACTTC
CDR3aa: CASSLIRENSYEQYF

v_gene: TRBV6-5
j_gene: TRBJ2-1
d_gene: NA
abundance: NA
CDR3nt: TGTGCCAGCCGTTCCATGAAACCCTTCAACAATGAGCAGTTCTTC
CDR3aa: CASRSMKPFNNEQFF

v_gene: TRBV2
j_gene: TRBJ1-5
d_gene: TRBD1
abundance: NA
CDR3nt: TGTGCCAGCAACCGGGACAGTAATCAGCCCCAGCATTTT
CDR3aa: CASNRDSNQPQHF

v_gene: TRBV7-2
j_gene: TRBJ2-2
d_gene: NA
abundance: NA
CDR3nt: TGTGCCAGCAGCTTACCTCTCTTCACCGGGGAGCTGTTTTTT
CDR3aa: CASSLPLFTGELFF

v_gene: TRBV5-1
j_gene: TRBJ2-1
d_gene: TRBD2
abundance: NA
CDR3nt: TGCGCCAGCAACGAAGTAGCGGGAGGGGGCCTGGGTGAGCAGTTCTTC
CDR3aa: CASNEVAGGGLGEQFF

v_gene: TRBV5-4
j_gene: TRBJ2-3
d_gene: TRBD2
abundance: NA
CDR3nt: TGTGCCAGCAGCCATAGCGGGATTAGCACAGATACGCAGTATTTT
CDR3aa: CASSHSGISTDTQYF

v_gene: TRBV11-2
j_gene: TRBJ2-2
d_gene: TRBD2
abundance: NA
CDR3nt: TGTGCCAGCAGGCAGACGACTAGCGCCCCCGGGGAGCTGTTTTTT
CDR3aa: CASRQTTSAPGELFF

v_gene: TRBV5-1
j_gene: TRBJ1-1
d_gene: NA
abundance: few
CDR3nt: TGCGCCAGCAGCTTGGAACCTCAGGGGCAAGCTTTCTTT
CDR3aa: CASSLEPQGQAFF